This paragraph reports one T cell receptor (beta chain). Its target is unknown. Trimming removed 6 bases from V and 0 bases from J; junction bases left unmatched: 5. The CDR3 has 15 amino acids. Germline CDR1 is SEHNR and CDR2 is FQNEAQ (reference sequence). TCRdb's table, derived via immunoSEQ multiplex PCR, lists solely in-frame clones and lacks some. The profile shows around 40,000 clones, 85% to 90% of them singletons. The data belong to a study of OX40 agonist ivuxolimab in advanced cancers. Study-wide results and caveats: Both blood CD4+ and CD8+ T cells showed clonal growth by week 6 at 0.1 to 3.0 mg/kg.

The chain uses TRBV7-9 and TRBJ1-5; 7 bases agree with TRBD1. The starting material was CD4+ or CD8+ T cells sorted from blood, obtained in a trial of the OX40 agonist ivuxolimab. The TCR originated in an adult with an advanced solid tumor such as melanoma, head and neck, liver or kidney cancer. CDR3 region: CASSWTGGSNQPQHF. CDR3 in DNA: TGTGCCAGCAGTTGGACAGGAGGTAGCAATCAGCCCCAGCATTTT.